This T cell receptor beta chain originates from a study of tumor-infiltrating lymphocytes in localized non-small cell lung cancer. Study at large: From each patient, both tumor and uninvolved lung, non-adjacent to tumor, were sampled. Study-wide results and limits: Tumor T-cell fraction was not associated with recurrence-free survival. TCRbeta sequencing showed higher T cell infiltration in tumors than uninvolved lung.

The CDR3 contains 20 residues. The data were produced by immunoSEQ multiplex PCR, yet TCRdb's version contains in-frame clones alone and is incomplete. The sample lists 15,000 to 20,000 clones; around 80% were seen once. A remark on this clone: Its antigen is unknown.

What was sequenced was lung tumor tissue. The gene calls are TRBV21-1 and TRBJ2-4; the table gives TRBD2 as D, unverified against the DNA. TRBV21-1 is a recognized pseudogene. The source is a human donor with non-small cell lung cancer. The chain's CDR3 is CASSPFGLVEHQHPKNIQYF. The CDR3 nucleotides are TGTGCCAGCAGCCCCTTTGGTCTAGTTGAACACCAACACCCCAAAAACATTCAGTACTTC.